This T cell receptor (beta chain) comes out of a study of blood T cell repertoires in COVID-19. Study in general: COVID-19 samples from acute and convalescent phases originated in the United States, Italy and Spain.

The repertoire was sequenced with immunoSEQ multiplex PCR; TCRdb's copy has only in-frame clones and lacks some. In the table there are a few hundred thousand clones, 75% to 90% of which are singletons. Germline V gives CDR1 SQVTM, CDR2 ANQGSEA. Unmatched junction bases numbered 5, after V lost 7 bases and J lost 8 bases. The CDR3 spans 13 residues. Participants spanned ages about 18 to 100 years and resided in about 24 US areas. The receptor's source is a woman in her 30s who had been exposed to COVID-19. The sequenced sample was PBMCs or T cells enriched from blood (not recorded which). The genes are TRBV29-1 and TRBJ1-4; 12 nucleotides line up with TRBD1. Here the CDR3 reads CSGTGTGGEKLFF. In DNA form, the CDR3 reads TGCAGCGGGACCGGGACAGGGGGCGAAAAACTGTTTTTT.